The 32 T cell receptor beta chains listed next were all sequenced from one sample in a study of T cell repertoires in cytomegalovirus infection. TCRdb reprocessed the reads via MiXCR and lists one record per CDR3 protein. The sample has about 770,000 distinct CDR3 sequences, 29% seen once. These receptors' targets are unknown. This specimen consisted of cultured CD8+ T cells from PBMCs, obtained from culture after CMV antigen stimulation. Every receptor here comes from a human donor in good health (CMV status not recorded). Some clones in this sample may be carry-over from other donors' samples.

J is TRBJ2-7 and V is TRBV6-5; D is ambiguous. Germline V gives CDR1 MNHEY, CDR2 SVGAGI. V dropped 2 bases and J dropped 6 bases, with 11 bases sitting between them. This CDR3 region has 13 residues. As DNA, the CDR3 is TGTGCCAGCAGTTACCGGTCAGGCTCCGAGCAGTACTTC. Protein product: CASSYRSGSEQYF.

The chain uses TRBV7-9 and TRBJ2-2; the match to TRBD1 covers 7 bases. CDR1 and CDR2 (germline): SEHNR, FQNEAQ (reference sequence). The J segment lost 4 bases and the V segment lost 5 bases, leaving 16 bases of the junction unmatched. The CDR3 is made up of 18 amino acids. CDR3 in DNA: TGTGCCAGCAGCCCTAGACAGGGTCTAAGAGGGACCACCGGGGAGCTGTTTTTT. Translated, it gives CASSPRQGLRGTTGELFF. Combining the CDR3 with reference TRBV7-9 and TRBJ2-2 gives the whole variable domain DTGVSQNPRHKITKRGQNVTFRCDPISEHNRLYWYRQTLGQGPEFLTYFQNEAQLEKSRLLSDRFSAERPKGSFSTLEIQRTEQGDSAMYLCASSPRQGLRGTTGELFFGEGSRLTVL.

This clonotype was counted a few times. The rearrangement links TRBV10-2 to TRBJ1-4; D is ambiguous. Germline V lookup: CDR1 WSHSY, CDR2 SAAADI. The germline V and J ends were trimmed by 0 bases and 0 bases, with 5 bases remaining between them. The CDR3 extends over 15 amino acids. CDR3 sequence reads: CASSESLATNEKLFF. As DNA, the CDR3 is TGCGCCAGCAGTGAGTCGCTGGCAACTAATGAAAAACTGTTTTTT.

The chain employs TRBV7-9 and TRBJ1-6; D not certain. The CDR3 is 16 residues long. Deletions cut 5 bases from V and 7 bases from J, with 18 bases between. Per the germline V gene, CDR1 is SEHNR and CDR2 is FQNEAQ (reference sequence). CDR3 in amino acids: CASSPLSGVENSPLHF. The CDR3 bases are TGTGCCAGCAGCCCATTGTCTGGGGTTGAGAATTCACCCCTCCACTTT. The variable domain in full, with the rest retrieved from reference TRBV7-9 and TRBJ1-6, is DTGVSQNPRHKITKRGQNVTFRCDPISEHNRLYWYRQTLGQGPEFLTYFQNEAQLEKSRLLSDRFSAERPKGSFSTLEIQRTEQGDSAMYLCASSPLSGVENSPLHFGNGTRLTVT.

This clonotype was counted only a few times. The chain carries TRBV20-1 and TRBJ1-5; 11 bases are shared with TRBD1. The CDR3 has 15 residues. Germline lookup yields CDR1 DFQATT and CDR2 SNEGSKA (reference sequence). V was pared by 6 bases and J by 4 bases, with 8 bases of the junction left unmatched. CDR3 protein: CSAPFGTGGNQPQHF. The CDR3 nucleotides read TGCAGTGCCCCCTTCGGGACAGGGGGAAATCAGCCCCAGCATTTT.

There are a few counts of this clonotype. This chain connects TRBV15 to TRBJ2-5, with D tentatively TRBD2 (5 bases). Trimming took 1 base from V and 4 from J, leaving 10 bases between them. The CDR3 runs 14 residues. The germline CDR1 and CDR2 sequences are LNHNV and YYDKDF (reference sequence). CDR3 bases: TGTGCCACCAGCAGAGCCTTTGGAGGAGAGACCCAGTACTTC. Its protein product is CATSRAFGGETQYF.

This clonotype was detected many times. This chain connects TRBV7-2 to TRBJ2-5, with a possible D match to TRBD2 (5 bases). Germline V lookup: CDR1 SGHTA, CDR2 FQGNSA. V was cut by 5 bases and J by 2 bases, with 12 bases left in between. This CDR3 spans 14 amino acids. CDR3 DNA sequence: TGTGCCAGCAGCGCACTAGGTTGGCAAGAGACCCAGTACTTC. It encodes CASSALGWQETQYF.

The chain employs TRBV6-6 and TRBJ2-1, with 7 positions matching TRBD1. The V gene end was trimmed by 6 bases and the J gene end by 2 bases; junction bases not matched to a gene: 7. The length of the CDR3 is 15 residues. Per germline, CDR1 MNHNY and CDR2 SVGAGI (reference sequence). CDR3 DNA sequence: TGTGCCAGCAGCCAGGGCAGGGGGACCTACAATGAGCAGTTCTTC. It translates to CASSQGRGTYNEQFF.

The chain links TRBV2 to TRBJ2-3; the match to TRBD2 covers 8 bases. This CDR3 has 13 amino acids. V dropped 10 bases and J dropped 3; count of bases not matched to a gene: 6. Looked up from germline, CDR1 is SNHLY and CDR2 is FYNNEI. Here the CDR3 DNA reads TGTGCCACCCCGGGGGGGTTTACAGATACGCAGTATTTT. Encoded protein: CATPGGFTDTQYF.

The CDR3 coding sequence is TGCAGTGCTGAAAACGGACAGATCAGTCAGCCCCAGCATTTT. Encoded protein: CSAENGQISQPQHF. The rearrangement links TRBV20-1 to TRBJ1-5, with a weak D call TRBD1 (6 bases). The CDR3 totals 14 residues. Germline values: CDR1 DFQATT, CDR2 SNEGSKA (reference sequence). The germline V and J ends were trimmed by 5 bases and 6 bases, with 17 bases remaining between them.

The chain is built from TRBV24-1 and TRBJ2-7; the D gene is possibly TRBD1 (6 bases). The V end lost 8 bases, the J end lost 6 bases, and 22 bases lay between the germline ends. This CDR3 has 15 residues. Germline loops: CDR1 KGHDR, CDR2 SFDVKD. DNA for the CDR3: TGTGCCACCATTCGGGATTGTGGGATCAGGGGCGAGCAGTACGTC. As protein: CATIRDCGIRGEQYV.

This clonotype has more than one count but fewer than ten. One junction end disagrees with the germline gene, perhaps due to a read error. The V and J genes are TRBV5-1 and TRBJ2-3, with 7 bases that match TRBD2. The CDR3 length is 12 residues. Germline V gives CDR1 SGHRS, CDR2 YFSETQ. This CDR3 is CASLGGNEHPAW. Here the CDR3 DNA reads TGCGCCAGCTTGGGAGGGAATGAACACCCTGCTTGG.

The J gene is TRBJ2-7, the V gene TRBV15; 9 bases align to TRBD1. Germline CDR1 LNHNV, CDR2 YYDKDF (reference sequence). J lost 3 bases, V lost 1 base, and 1 base had no gene match. The CDR3 length is 14 residues. This chain's CDR3 is CATSRVTGGYEQYV. CDR3 nucleotide sequence: TGTGCCACCAGCAGAGTGACAGGGGGCTACGAGCAGTACGTC.

The genes are TRBV9 and TRBJ1-6, with D hard to call. V was trimmed by 4 bases and J by 11 bases, leaving 19 bases between them. The length of the CDR3 is 15 residues. Germline CDR1 reads SGDLS; CDR2 reads YYNGEE. CDR3 amino acids: CASSPSGGIGAPLHF. The CDR3 DNA reads TGTGCCAGCAGCCCCAGTGGAGGGATCGGGGCACCCCTCCACTTT.

The chain joins TRBV7-6 to TRBJ1-4; 9 bases fit TRBD1. Germline V gives CDR1 SGHVS, CDR2 FNYEAQ. The CDR3 is made up of 15 amino acids. The junction had 8 bases not matched to a gene; V was cut back by 5 bases and J by 7 bases. The DNA of the CDR3 is TGTGCCAGCAGCGCCCAACAGGGGGCTCGTGAAAAACTGTTTTTT. Translating gives CASSAQQGAREKLFF.

This chain uses TRBV7-2 with TRBJ2-1; D possibly corresponds to TRBD1 (6 bases). CDR3 length equals 13 residues. Trimming stripped 1 base from V and 10 bases from J, with 11 bases between. CDR1 is SGHTA, CDR2 FQGNSA, per germline. The CDR3 reads CASSLVTGTEQFF. CDR3 bases: TGTGCCAGCAGCTTAGTAACAGGGACCGAGCAGTTCTTC.

This clonotype was observed a few times. CDR3 amino acids: CASSLRTSGGADEQFF. CDR3 bases: TGTGCCAGCAGCCTTCGGACTAGCGGGGGGGCGGATGAGCAGTTCTTC. V is TRBV7-8 and J is TRBJ2-1, with 15 positions matching TRBD2. The CDR3 is 16 residues long. The germline V gene has CDR1 SGHVS and CDR2 FQNEAQ. V dropped 5 bases and J dropped 8; count of bases not matched to a gene: 7.

The J gene is TRBJ1-1, the V gene TRBV28, with D tentatively TRBD1 (5 bases). Trimming pared 3 bases from V and 1 base from J, leaving 15 bases between. This CDR3 region has 16 residues. CDR1 MDHEN and CDR2 SYDVKM come from the germline V gene. CDR3 coding DNA: TGTGCCAGCAGTTTCTTCGGGGCGGGAACGAACACTGAAGCTTTCTTT. It codes for CASSFFGAGTNTEAFF.

The chain has TRBV27 and TRBJ1-1; TRBD1 matches 10 bases. Germline V gene data show CDR1 as MNHEY and CDR2 as SMNVEV (reference sequence). The CDR3 contains 16 residues. Trimming at V came to 5 bases and at J to 1 base, leaving 7 bases not matched to a gene. DNA for the CDR3: TGTGCCAGCAGTCAGCATCGACAGGGGGCGAACACTGAAGCTTTCTTT. Residues: CASSQHRQGANTEAFF.

The rearrangement links TRBV19 to TRBJ1-1; 8 bases are a match to TRBD1. This CDR3 has 13 amino acids. CDR1 and CDR2 from the germline V gene are LNHDA and SQIVND (reference sequence). J gave up 4 bases and V 6 bases, and 4 bases lay outside the gene matches. CDR3 sequence: CASRAGGGTEAFF. For the CDR3, the DNA is TGTGCCAGTAGGGCAGGGGGCGGCACTGAAGCTTTCTTT. Together with reference TRBV19 and TRBJ1-1, the CDR3 gives the full variable domain: DGGITQSPKYLFRKEGQNVTLSCEQNLNHDAMYWYRQDPGQGLRLIYYSQIVNDFQKGDIAEGYSVSREKKESFPLTVTSAQKNPTAFYLCASRAGGGTEAFFGQGTRLTVV.

This sequence joins TRBV3-1 and TRBJ2-3, with unresolved D. Trimming removed 1 base from V and 0 bases from J, with 17 bases in between. In germline, CDR1 is LGHDT, CDR2 YNNKEL (reference sequence). CDR3 size: 18 residues. The CDR3 DNA reads TGTGCCAGCAGCCAAGGACTGGCAACATTGATTAGCACAGATACGCAGTATTTT. This codes for CASSQGLATLISTDTQYF.

The rearrangement uses TRBV12-3 or TRBV12-4 and TRBJ1-5; D not resolved. V was shortened by 3 bases and J by 6 bases, with 6 bases between the two germline ends. The CDR3 sequence is 12 residues long. The CDR3 loop reads CASSFESQPQHF. The DNA of the CDR3 is TGTGCCAGCAGTTTTGAGAGTCAGCCCCAGCATTTT.

This clonotype was seen ten or more times. The rearrangement joins TRBV7-2 to TRBJ2-7; either TRBD1 or TRBD2 may supply D (5 bases each). This CDR3 region has 13 residues. Germline CDR1 SGHTA, CDR2 FQGNSA. Trimming removed 4 bases from V and 3 bases from J, with 10 bases in between. CDR3 amino acids: CASSSSGGYEQYV. The CDR3, as DNA: TGTGCCAGCAGCTCGAGTGGGGGCTACGAGCAGTACGTC.

This clonotype has only a few counts. The chain carries TRBV6-2 or TRBV6-3 and TRBJ2-7, with D possibly being TRBD2 (6 bases). CDR1 MNHEY and CDR2 SVGEGT come from the germline V gene. The length of the CDR3 is 14 residues. Trimming removed 2 bases from V and 5 bases from J, with 13 bases in between. The chain's CDR3 is CASSYALGGDEQYV. The CDR3 nucleotides are TGTGCCAGCAGTTACGCCCTTGGCGGGGACGAGCAGTACGTC.

This clonotype came up many times. The gene calls are TRBV7-6 and TRBJ1-6; 7 bases are a match to TRBD1. Germline V gene sequence: CDR1 SGHVS, CDR2 FNYEAQ. The CDR3 contains 14 residues. Trimming at V came to 4 bases and at J to 9 bases, leaving 6 bases not matched to a gene. The CDR3 DNA reads as TGTGCCAGCAGCTCGGACAGGCTGCTTTCACCCCTCCACTTT. This translates into CASSSDRLLSPLHF.

There are many counts of this clonotype. CDR3 DNA: TGTGCCAGCAGTTACTCCCCGGGGACTGAAGCTTTCTTT. Translating gives CASSYSPGTEAFF. The chain links TRBV6-2 or TRBV6-3 to TRBJ1-1; D is unclear. V shed 0 bases and J shed 5 bases, with 7 bases lying between them. Germline V gene lookup returns CDR1 MNHEY and CDR2 SVGEGT. The CDR3 runs to 13 residues.

Only a few counts were recorded for this clonotype. CDR3 amino acids: CASSQDAISGANVLTF. The CDR3 coding sequence is TGCGCCAGCAGCCAAGATGCTATCTCTGGGGCCAACGTCCTGACTTTC. This chain uses TRBV4-1 with TRBJ2-6; D not certain. Germline V gene data show CDR1 as MGHRA and CDR2 as YSYEKL. The CDR3 is made up of 16 amino acids. Deletions cut 0 bases from V and 0 bases from J, with 6 bases between.

This clonotype was recorded many times. This chain uses TRBV6-2 or TRBV6-3 with TRBJ2-1; no clear D gene. This CDR3 has 12 amino acids. V was shortened by 0 bases and J by 8 bases, with 5 bases between the two germline ends. Germline V CDR1 and CDR2: MNHEY, SVGEGT. The CDR3 sequence is CASSYSVDEQFF. CDR3 sequence (DNA): TGTGCCAGCAGTTACTCTGTTGATGAGCAGTTCTTC.

This clonotype was seen only a few times. The V call is TRBV6-2 or TRBV6-3, the J call TRBJ2-7; possibly TRBD2 for D (5 bases). The ends were cut back, 0 bases at V and 5 bases at J, with 11 bases in the middle. CDR3 size: 14 residues. The V gene's germline CDR1 is MNHEY and CDR2 SVGEGT. The CDR3 DNA reads TGTGCCAGCAGTTACTCACGGGGTAACGACGAGCAGTACGTC. Translation: CASSYSRGNDEQYV.

The chain has TRBV6-8 and TRBJ2-2; D is undetermined. This CDR3 spans 14 amino acids. The V gene's germline CDR1 is MNHGY and CDR2 SAAAGT. V shed 2 bases and J shed 1 base, with 5 bases lying between them. The CDR3 spells CASSYEQNTGELFF. CDR3 DNA: TGTGCCAGCAGTTACGAACAGAACACCGGGGAGCTGTTTTTT.

There are many counts of this clonotype. The J gene is TRBJ2-2, the V gene TRBV4-2; 7 positions agree with TRBD1. Germline CDR1 and CDR2: LGHNA and YNFKEQ. With V trimmed by 2 bases and J by 6 bases, 3 bases remained unmatched. This CDR3 is built from 14 residues. CDR3 loop: CASSQNTGAGELFF. The CDR3 region has the DNA TGTGCCAGCAGCCAAAATACAGGGGCCGGGGAGCTGTTTTTT.

V is TRBV6-2 or TRBV6-3 and J is TRBJ2-7; D possibly matches TRBD1 or TRBD2 (5 bases each). The CDR3 has 17 residues. The V gene's germline CDR1 is MNHEY and CDR2 SVGEGT. With 2 bases removed from V and 2 bases from J, the gap between germline ends came to 19 bases. CDR3 residues: CASSYPTGGSDTYEQYV. Here the CDR3 DNA reads TGTGCCAGCAGTTACCCGACTGGGGGAAGTGATACCTACGAGCAGTACGTC.